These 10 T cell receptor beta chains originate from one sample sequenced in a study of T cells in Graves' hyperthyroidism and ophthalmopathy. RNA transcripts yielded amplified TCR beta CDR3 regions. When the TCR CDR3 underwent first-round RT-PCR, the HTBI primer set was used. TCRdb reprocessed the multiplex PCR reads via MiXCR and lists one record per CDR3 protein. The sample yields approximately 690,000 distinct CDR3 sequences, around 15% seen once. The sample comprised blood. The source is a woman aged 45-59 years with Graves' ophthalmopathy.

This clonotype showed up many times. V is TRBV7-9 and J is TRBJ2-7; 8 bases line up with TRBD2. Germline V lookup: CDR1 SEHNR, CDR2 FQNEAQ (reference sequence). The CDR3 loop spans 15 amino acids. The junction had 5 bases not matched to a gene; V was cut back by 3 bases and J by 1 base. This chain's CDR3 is CASSFLLADSYEQYF. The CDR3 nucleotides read TGTGCCAGCAGCTTCCTACTAGCGGATTCCTACGAGCAGTACTTC.

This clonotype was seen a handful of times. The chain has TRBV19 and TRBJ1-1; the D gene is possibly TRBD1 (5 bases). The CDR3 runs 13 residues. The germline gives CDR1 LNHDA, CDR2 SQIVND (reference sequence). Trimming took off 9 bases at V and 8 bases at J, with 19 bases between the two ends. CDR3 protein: CASAGQGATEAFF. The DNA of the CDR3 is TGTGCCAGCGCCGGGCAGGGCGCTACCGAAGCTTTCTTT.

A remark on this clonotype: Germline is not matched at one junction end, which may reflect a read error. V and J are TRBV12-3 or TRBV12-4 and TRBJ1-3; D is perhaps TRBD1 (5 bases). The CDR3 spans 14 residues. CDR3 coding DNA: TGTGCCAGCAGACAGACAGCGTCTGGAGACACCATATATTTT. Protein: CASRQTASGDTIYF.

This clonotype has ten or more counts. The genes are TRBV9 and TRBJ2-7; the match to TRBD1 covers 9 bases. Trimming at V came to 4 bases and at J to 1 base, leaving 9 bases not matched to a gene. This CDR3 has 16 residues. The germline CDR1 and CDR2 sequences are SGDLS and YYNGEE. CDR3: CASSMGDRERSYEQYF. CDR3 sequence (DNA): TGTGCCAGCAGCATGGGGGACAGGGAACGGTCCTACGAGCAGTACTTC.

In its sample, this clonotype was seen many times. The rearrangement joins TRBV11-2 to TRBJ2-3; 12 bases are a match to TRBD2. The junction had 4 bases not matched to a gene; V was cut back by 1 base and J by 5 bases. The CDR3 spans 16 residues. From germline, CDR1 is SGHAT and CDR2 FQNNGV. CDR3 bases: TGTGCCAGCAGCTTAGGACTAGCGGGAGCGGGAGATACGCAGTATTTT. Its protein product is CASSLGLAGAGDTQYF.

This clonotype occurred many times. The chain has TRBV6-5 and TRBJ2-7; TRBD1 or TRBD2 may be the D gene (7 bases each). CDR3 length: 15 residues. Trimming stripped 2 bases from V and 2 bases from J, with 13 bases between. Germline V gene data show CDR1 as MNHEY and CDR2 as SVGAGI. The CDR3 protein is CASSYRQGGTYEQYF. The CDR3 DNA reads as TGTGCCAGCAGTTACCGTCAGGGGGGGACCTACGAGCAGTACTTC.

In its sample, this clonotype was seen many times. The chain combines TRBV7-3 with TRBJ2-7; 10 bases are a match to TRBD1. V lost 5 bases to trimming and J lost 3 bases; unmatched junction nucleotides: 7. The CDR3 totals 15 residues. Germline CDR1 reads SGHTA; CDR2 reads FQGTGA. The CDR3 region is CASSAAGTGDYEQYF. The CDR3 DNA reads TGTGCCAGCAGCGCGGCCGGGACAGGGGACTACGAGCAGTACTTC. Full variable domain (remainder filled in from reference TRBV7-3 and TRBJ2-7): GAGVSQTPSNKVTEKGKYVELRCDPISGHTALYWYRQSLGQGPEFLIYFQGTGAADDSGLPNDRFFAVRPEGSVSTLKIQRTERGDSAVYLCASSAAGTGDYEQYFGPGTRLTVT.

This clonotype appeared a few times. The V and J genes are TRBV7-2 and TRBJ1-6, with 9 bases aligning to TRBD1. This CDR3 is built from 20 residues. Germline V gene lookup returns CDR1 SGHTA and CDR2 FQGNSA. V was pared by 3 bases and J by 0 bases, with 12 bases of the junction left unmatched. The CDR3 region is CASSFDPDRGLSSYNSPLHF. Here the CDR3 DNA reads TGTGCCAGCAGCTTTGACCCGGACAGGGGCCTTAGCTCCTATAATTCACCCCTCCACTTT.

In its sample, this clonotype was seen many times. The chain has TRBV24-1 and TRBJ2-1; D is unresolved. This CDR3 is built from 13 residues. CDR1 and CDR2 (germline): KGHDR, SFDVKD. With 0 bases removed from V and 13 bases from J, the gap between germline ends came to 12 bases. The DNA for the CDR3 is TGTGCCACCAGTGATTTGCGATCTGGCCATCAGTTCTTC. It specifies CATSDLRSGHQFF.

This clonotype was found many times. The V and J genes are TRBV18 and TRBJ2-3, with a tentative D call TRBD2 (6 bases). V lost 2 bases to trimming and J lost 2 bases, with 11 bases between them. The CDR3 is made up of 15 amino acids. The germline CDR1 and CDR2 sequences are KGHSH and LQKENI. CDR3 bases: TGTGCCAGCTCACCAACGGGGCGGGACACAGATACGCAGTATTTT. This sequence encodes CASSPTGRDTDTQYF.